A selection of T cell receptor beta chains follows, all from one sample in a study of blood T cell repertoires in COVID-19. Sequencing was performed with immunoSEQ multiplex PCR; in TCRdb, only in-frame clones are kept and a portion is missing. The profile shows about 440,000 clones, around 89% of them singletons. Sequenced: peripheral blood. The receptors were sampled from a woman aged 30 to 39 with acute or convalescent COVID-19. Each CDR3 is given with its conserved first and last residue. A D gene is named only where the DNA matches it firmly. Rows may omit the clone size; those that give it use once, few, many or a size class.

d_gene,abundance,j_gene,v_gene,CDR3nt,CDR3aa
-,-,TRBJ1-1,TRBV10-3,TGTGCCATCAGGATCCGGGACATGAACACTGAAGCTTTCTTT,CAIRIRDMNTEAFF
TRBD1,-,TRBJ1-5,TRBV7-2,TGTGCCAGCAGCTCGGACAGGGGAGAGGAGCCCCAGCATTTT,CASSSDRGEEPQHF
TRBD2,-,TRBJ2-1,TRBV4-1,TGCGCCAGCAGCCAACAGTATCTAGCGGGGGAACTCAATGAGCAGTTCTTC,CASSQQYLAGELNEQFF
-,few,TRBJ2-7,TRBV18,TGTGCCAGCTCACCCCGAAGGGGCAGGTCCTCCTACGAGCAGTACTTC,CASSPRRGRSSYEQYF
-,-,TRBJ1-5,TRBV1,TGCACCAGCAGCCAAATGATTCGTGGAGAGGCAGGGGATAATCAGCCCCAGCATTTT,CTSSQMIRGEAGDNQPQHF
TRBD1,once,TRBJ1-6,TRBV5-4,TGTGCCAGCAGCCCCAGGACAGGGGTCGGTTCACCCCTCCACTTT,CASSPRTGVGSPLHF
-,-,TRBJ1-2,TRBV5-5,TGTGCCAGCAGGTGGACAGCCCTGCTTGGATATGGCTACACCTTC,CASRWTALLGYGYTF
TRBD1,-,TRBJ1-4,TRBV10-3,TGTGCCATCAGTGAGAGGGACAGGGGTGAAGAAAAACTGTTTTTT,CAISERDRGEEKLFF
TRBD2,once,TRBJ2-1,TRBV7-8,TGTGCCAGCAGCGACGGACTAGCGAACCTCTGGTTCTTC,CASSDGLANLWFF
TRBD1,-,TRBJ1-2,TRBV11-2,TGTGCCAGCAGCTCAGACAGGGGAGACCATGGCTACACCTTC,CASSSDRGDHGYTF
TRBD1,-,TRBJ1-2,TRBV7-2,TGTGCCAGCAGCCCGCGGACAGGGGTTAGCTATGGCTACACCTTC,CASSPRTGVSYGYTF
TRBD2,-,TRBJ2-1,TRBV28,TGTGCCAGCAGAACCGGGGGGGGCTGGGTCAACAATGAGCAGTTCTTC,CASRTGGGWVNNEQFF
-,-,TRBJ1-4,TRBV5-1,TGCGCCAGCAGACTGGGGGCGGAAGATGAAAAACTGTTTTTT,CASRLGAEDEKLFF
TRBD2,-,TRBJ2-5,TRBV5-8,TGTGCCAGCAGCAAAGGGGGACTAGCCCAAGAGACCCAGTACTTC,CASSKGGLAQETQYF
-,-,TRBJ2-7,TRBV5-5,TGTGCCAGCAGCCCGGACAGGGAGGGCTTTGAGCAGTACTTC,CASSPDREGFEQYF